These 5 T cell receptor beta chains originate from one sample sequenced in a study of cytomegalovirus exposure and HLA in healthy donors. The method was immunoSEQ multiplex PCR; TCRdb's version includes in-frame clones alone and lacks a portion of them. The sample has 110,000 to 150,000 clones, over 90% seen once. The sequencing input was PBMCs. Receptors originate from a man aged 18 to 30 in good health and CMV-seropositive.

The table lists this clone with a count of one. The J gene is TRBJ1-1, the V gene TRBV2; D remains ambiguous. The CDR3 is 15 residues long. Trimming removed 0 bases from V and 0 bases from J, with 8 bases in between. Germline V gene data show CDR1 as SNHLY and CDR2 as FYNNEI. The CDR3 DNA is TGTGCCAGCAGTGAAGCGGTAGCCATGAACACTGAAGCTTTCTTT. Translating it yields CASSEAVAMNTEAFF.

The sample holds one count of this clone. This chain links TRBV2 with TRBJ1-5; 9 bases map to TRBD1. Per the germline V gene, CDR1 is SNHLY and CDR2 is FYNNEI. CDR3 size: 14 residues. Losses at the gene ends were 4 bases for V and 3 bases for J; bases not matched to a gene: 1. The CDR3 loop is CASSGDRDNQPQHF. In DNA form, the CDR3 reads TGTGCCAGCAGTGGGGACAGGGACAATCAGCCCCAGCATTTT.

The chain has TRBV13 and TRBJ2-7, with 9 nucleotides matching TRBD2. With V trimmed by 5 bases and J by 4 bases, 9 bases remained unmatched. CDR3 size: 15 residues. CDR1 and CDR2 from the germline V gene are PRHDT and FYEKMQ (reference sequence). The CDR3 nucleotides read TGTGCCAGCAGCCGCCGACTAGCGGATTATTACGAGCAGTACTTC. Its translation is CASSRRLADYYEQYF.

The chain recombines TRBV4-2 with TRBJ2-3; TRBD2 matches at 8 bases. The CDR3 has 18 amino acids. The germline CDR1 and CDR2 sequences are LGHNA and YNFKEQ. The ends lost 0 bases at V and 1 base at J; junction bases unmatched: 9. The CDR3 spells CASSQDGGSGSGTDTQYF. The DNA of the CDR3 is TGTGCCAGCAGCCAAGATGGGGGGAGCGGGAGTGGCACAGATACGCAGTATTTT.

This chain connects TRBV18 to TRBJ1-2; D is possibly TRBD1 (6 bases). The CDR3 loop spans 16 amino acids. Trimming took off 1 base at V and 3 bases at J, with 15 bases between the two ends. Germline lookup yields CDR1 KGHSH and CDR2 LQKENI. CDR3 in DNA: TGTGCCAGCTCACCACTCCGAGGGGGTGCCGACTATGGCTACACCTTC. Residues: CASSPLRGGADYGYTF. Drawing the rest from reference TRBV18 and TRBJ1-2, the complete variable domain is NAGVMQNPRHLVRRRGQEARLRCSPMKGHSHVYWYRQLPEEGLKFMVYLQKENIIDESGMPKERFSAEFPKEGPSILRIQQVVRGDSAAYFCASSPLRGGADYGYTFGSGTRLTVV.